The entry below gives a single T cell receptor beta chain sequence along with its context. Using immunoSEQ multiplex PCR, the repertoire was profiled, and TCRdb retains in-frame clones only, with some absent. Of fewer than 350,000 clones in the sample, about 88% are singletons; the top ten hold 2% to 2.5%. Between the trimmed V and J ends, which lost 6 bases and 0 bases, there was a span of 15 bases. The CDR3 spans 15 residues. The V gene's germline CDR1 is SEHNR and CDR2 FQNEAQ (reference sequence). The study assigned cohorts using participant-reported clinical history. This sample was included in a study of blood T cell repertoires in COVID-19. Study overall: Two negative PCRs, clearance, or symptom resolution had been documented for recovered Cohort 3 donors. COVID-19 samples from acute and convalescent phases originated in the United States, Italy and Spain. T cells, B-cell-depleted T cells, or PBMCs provided the cDNA or gDNA that served as material.

This clonotype was obtained from an older woman in a cohort exposed to, infected with or recovered from COVID-19 (not recorded which). Material for sequencing was PBMCs or T cells enriched from blood (not recorded which). The genes are TRBV7-9 and TRBJ2-7; D is perhaps TRBD2 (6 bases). The chain's CDR3 is CASSSPGGVSYEQYF. For the CDR3, the DNA is TGTGCCAGCAGTTCACCCGGCGGGGTCTCCTACGAGCAGTACTTC.